Listed below are T cell receptor beta chains from one sample, sequenced in a study of shared clonotypes between healthy human individuals. Only in-frame clones appear in the TCRdb table, and some are missing; sequencing was by immunoSEQ multiplex PCR. Altogether some 2,100,000 clones are present, 85% to 95% being singletons, with the ten largest covering 1.5% to 2%. Input material: naive CD8+ T cells from PBMCs. The receptors stem from a young man in good health. Some clones in this sample may be carry-over from other donors' samples. CDR3s include the opening cysteine and the closing phenylalanine or tryptophan. D genes are given only for firm matches. Some rows mark clone size as missing; the rest say once, few, many or name a class of expanded clone.

j_gene,abundance,v_gene,d_gene,CDR3aa,CDR3nt
TRBJ1-1,few,TRBV4-3,NA,CASSQGLGGNTEAFF,TGCGCCAGCAGCCAAGGCCTTGGGGGGAACACTGAAGCTTTCTTT
TRBJ2-1,once,TRBV5-1,NA,CASSLAGVEQFF,TGCGCCAGCAGCTTGGCGGGCGTTGAGCAGTTCTTC
TRBJ2-7,NA,TRBV7-9,NA,CASSFSLSSYEQYF,TGTGCCAGCAGCTTTTCCCTCAGCTCCTACGAGCAGTACTTC
TRBJ2-1,NA,TRBV7-2,NA,CASSWSASYNEQFF,TGTGCCAGCAGCTGGAGCGCCTCCTACAATGAGCAGTTCTTC
TRBJ1-1,NA,TRBV6-5,NA,CASSYLTGTEAFF,TGTGCCAGCAGTTACCTCACTGGCACTGAAGCTTTCTTT
TRBJ2-1,once,TRBV7-2,NA,CASSSLSGRYNEQFF,TGTGCCAGCAGTAGTTTGAGTGGTCGGTACAATGAGCAGTTCTTC
TRBJ2-7,NA,TRBV29-1,TRBD1,CSVAGTGVHEQYF,TGCAGCGTTGCCGGGACAGGGGTCCACGAGCAGTACTTC
TRBJ1-1,few,TRBV28,NA,CASSLAWDTEAFF,TGTGCCAGCAGTTTAGCGTGGGACACTGAAGCTTTCTTT
TRBJ1-1,NA,TRBV7-9,NA,CASSAYQVYTEAFF,TGTGCCAGCAGCGCCTATCAGGTTTACACTGAAGCTTTCTTT
TRBJ2-1,NA,TRBV12-5,TRBD1,CASGTQGILYNEQFF,TGTGCTAGTGGAACACAGGGGATCCTCTACAATGAGCAGTTCTTC
TRBJ2-3,NA,TRBV28,TRBD2,CASSSFGLAGSTDTQYF,TGTGCCAGCAGTTCCTTTGGACTAGCGGGCAGCACAGATACGCAGTATTTT
TRBJ2-2,NA,TRBV15,NA,CATDRDTGELFF,TGTGCCACGGACCGGGACACCGGGGAGCTGTTTTTT
TRBJ1-1,NA,TRBV27,NA,CASSTRTRLGTEAFF,TGTGCCAGCAGTACTAGGACCCGCCTGGGCACTGAAGCTTTCTTT
TRBJ2-7,NA,TRBV6-1,NA,CASSEGPSAPYEQYF,TGTGCCAGCAGTGAGGGCCCTAGCGCGCCCTACGAGCAGTACTTC
TRBJ2-3,NA,TRBV6-5,TRBD2,CASSYQLAGADTQYF,TGTGCCAGCAGTTACCAACTAGCGGGGGCAGATACGCAGTATTTT
TRBJ2-1,NA,TRBV5-1,NA,CASSLGGNEQFF,TGCGCCAGCAGCTTGGGTGGTAATGAGCAGTTCTTC
TRBJ1-1,NA,TRBV6-1,NA,CAGRGWDTEAFF,TGTGCCGGGAGGGGTTGGGACACTGAAGCTTTCTTT
TRBJ2-7,NA,TRBV19,TRBD1,CASSLPGQSYEQYF,TGTGCCAGTAGTCTCCCGGGACAGTCCTACGAGCAGTACTTC
TRBJ2-7,NA,TRBV19,TRBD1,CASSAFRDSYEQYF,TGTGCCAGTAGTGCCTTCAGGGACAGCTACGAGCAGTACTTC
TRBJ2-3,once,TRBV7-6,NA,CASSPRLGTTDTQYF,TGTGCCAGCAGCCCAAGACTAGGAACTACAGATACGCAGTATTTT
TRBJ2-7,NA,TRBV11-2,NA,CASSSRASDVPRRYEQYF,TGTGCCAGCAGCTCCAGAGCCTCCGACGTCCCTAGGAGATACGAGCAGTACTTC
TRBJ1-4,NA,TRBV29-1,TRBD1,CSAKQGYLATNEKLFF,TGCAGCGCGAAACAGGGGTACCTCGCAACTAATGAAAAACTGTTTTTT
TRBJ2-1,NA,TRBV21-1,NA,CASSKAGGRAAYNEQFF,TGTGCCAGCAGCAAAGCGGGGGGGAGGGCCGCCTACAATGAGCAGTTCTTC
TRBJ1-2,NA,TRBV7-9,NA,CASSFLGDQGGYTF,TGTGCCAGCAGCTTTTTAGGCGATCAAGGGGGCTACACCTTC
TRBJ2-7,NA,TRBV11-2,NA,CASSWSLRSYEQYF,TGTGCCAGCAGCTGGTCCCTCCGCTCCTACGAGCAGTACTTC
TRBJ2-2,NA,TRBV16,NA,CASSQSEGFDGELFF,TGTGCCAGCAGCCAATCAGAGGGATTCGACGGGGAGCTGTTTTTT
TRBJ1-4,NA,TRBV11-2,NA,CASSPRTAPNEKLFF,TGTGCCAGCAGCCCGAGGACAGCCCCTAATGAAAAACTGTTTTTT
TRBJ2-7,NA,TRBV27,TRBD2,CASSLLKTSGGIYEQYF,TGTGCCAGCAGTTTATTAAAAACTAGCGGGGGAATCTACGAGCAGTACTTC
TRBJ2-7,NA,TRBV29-1,NA,CSVLENYEQYF,TGCAGCGTCCTGGAAAACTACGAGCAGTACTTC
TRBJ2-2,NA,TRBV5-4,TRBD1,CASRQQGTGELFF,TGTGCCAGCAGGCAACAGGGGACCGGGGAGCTGTTTTTT
TRBJ2-3,once,TRBV4-2,TRBD2,CASSLLRGSDTQYF,TGTGCCAGCAGCCTTCTGCGGGGGTCGGATACGCAGTATTTT
TRBJ2-7,NA,TRBV27,TRBD1,CASSLGTASSYEQYF,TGTGCCAGCAGTTTAGGGACAGCGAGCTCCTACGAGCAGTACTTC
TRBJ1-5,once,TRBV6-1,NA,CASSEAEGNQPQHF,TGTGCCAGCAGTGAAGCTGAGGGGAATCAGCCCCAGCATTTT
TRBJ1-2,NA,TRBV10-3,NA,CAISDEAVANYGYTF,TGTGCCATCAGTGATGAGGCGGTGGCCAACTATGGCTACACCTTC
TRBJ1-1,once,TRBV15,NA,CATSRAGASTEAFF,TGTGCCACCAGCAGGGCCGGGGCGAGCACTGAAGCTTTCTTT
TRBJ2-1,few,TRBV19,NA,CASSGSSYNEQFF,TGTGCCAGTAGCGGGAGCTCCTACAATGAGCAGTTCTTC
TRBJ2-7,NA,TRBV11-2,NA,CASREGEEQYF,TGTGCCAGCAGAGAGGGGGAGGAGCAGTACTTC
TRBJ1-2,NA,TRBV30,NA,CAWSWNIDRGYTF,TGTGCCTGGAGTTGGAATATAGATCGGGGCTACACCTTC
TRBJ1-1,once,TRBV4-1,NA,CASSHAPQGLAEAFF,TGCGCCAGCAGCCACGCCCCCCAGGGTTTAGCTGAAGCTTTCTTT
TRBJ2-6,NA,TRBV30,NA,CAWSLGSGANVLTF,TGTGCCTGGAGTCTGGGGTCTGGGGCCAACGTCCTGACTTTC
TRBJ1-2,NA,TRBV6-6,NA,CASREGALGIYGYTF,TGTGCCAGCAGGGAAGGGGCCCTCGGGATCTATGGCTACACCTTC
TRBJ1-2,NA,TRBV19,NA,CASSIVPGMSGYTF,TGTGCCAGTAGTATAGTTCCAGGGATGTCTGGCTACACCTTC
TRBJ2-7,NA,TRBV13,TRBD2,CASSSRAGGPYEQYF,TGTGCCAGCAGCTCACGGGCGGGAGGGCCCTACGAGCAGTACTTC
TRBJ2-7,NA,TRBV9,NA,CASSEGRQATNLEQYF,TGTGCCAGCAGCGAGGGGAGACAGGCCACCAACTTAGAGCAGTACTTC
TRBJ2-7,NA,TRBV7-9,NA,CASTSPDSYEQYF,TGTGCCAGCACCAGCCCCGACTCGTACGAGCAGTACTTC
TRBJ1-1,NA,TRBV7-9,NA,CASSPVWGGTEAFF,TGTGCCAGCAGCCCCGTTTGGGGCGGCACTGAAGCTTTCTTT
TRBJ2-1,NA,TRBV7-7,TRBD1,CASSPGTGLNEQFF,TGTGCCAGCAGCCCCGGGACAGGGTTAAATGAGCAGTTCTTC
TRBJ2-7,NA,TRBV11-2,NA,CASSLGPRGSSYEQYF,TGTGCCAGCAGCTTAGGCCCCCGCGGCAGCTCCTACGAGCAGTACTTC